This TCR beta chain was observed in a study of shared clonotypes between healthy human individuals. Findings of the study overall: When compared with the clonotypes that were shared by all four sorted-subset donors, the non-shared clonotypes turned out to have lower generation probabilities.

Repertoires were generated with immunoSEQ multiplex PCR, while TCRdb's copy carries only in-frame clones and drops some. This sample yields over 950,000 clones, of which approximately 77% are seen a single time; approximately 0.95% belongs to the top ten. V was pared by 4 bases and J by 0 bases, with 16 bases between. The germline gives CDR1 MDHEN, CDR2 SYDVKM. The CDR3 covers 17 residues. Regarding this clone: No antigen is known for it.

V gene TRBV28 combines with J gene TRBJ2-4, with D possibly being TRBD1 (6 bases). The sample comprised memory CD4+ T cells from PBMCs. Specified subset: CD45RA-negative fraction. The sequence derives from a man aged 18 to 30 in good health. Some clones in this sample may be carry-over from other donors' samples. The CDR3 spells CASSSALTGLAKNIQYF. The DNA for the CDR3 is TGTGCCAGCAGTTCCGCCCTGACAGGACTAGCCAAAAACATTCAGTACTTC.